The clone carrying this T cell receptor beta chain was counted many times. The entry originates in a study of identical twins. TCRdb fed the 5' RACE reads into MiXCR, producing one record per CDR3 protein. Among roughly 720,000 distinct CDR3 sequences, 18% were seen once, and the ten largest hold around 14%. This same sample was also part of a study on T cells expressing NK-cell markers. As reported in that work: Several experiments employed an anti-gamma-delta TCR antibody to confine sorting to alpha-beta TCR T cells. Among several donors, these clonotypes also ranked first in the CD3+CD56-NKG2C+ fraction.

Sample: PBMCs. The receptor's source is a young woman in good health.

The CDR3 reads CASSLILRKTEAFF. CDR3 sequence (DNA): TGTGCCAGCAGCTTGATCCTCAGGAAAACTGAAGCTTTCTTT. The genes are TRBV5-5 and TRBJ1-1; D is uncertain. Germline CDR1 and CDR2: SGHKS and YYEKEE (reference sequence). This CDR3 spans 14 amino acids. V lost 1 base and J lost 5, with 12 bases in between.